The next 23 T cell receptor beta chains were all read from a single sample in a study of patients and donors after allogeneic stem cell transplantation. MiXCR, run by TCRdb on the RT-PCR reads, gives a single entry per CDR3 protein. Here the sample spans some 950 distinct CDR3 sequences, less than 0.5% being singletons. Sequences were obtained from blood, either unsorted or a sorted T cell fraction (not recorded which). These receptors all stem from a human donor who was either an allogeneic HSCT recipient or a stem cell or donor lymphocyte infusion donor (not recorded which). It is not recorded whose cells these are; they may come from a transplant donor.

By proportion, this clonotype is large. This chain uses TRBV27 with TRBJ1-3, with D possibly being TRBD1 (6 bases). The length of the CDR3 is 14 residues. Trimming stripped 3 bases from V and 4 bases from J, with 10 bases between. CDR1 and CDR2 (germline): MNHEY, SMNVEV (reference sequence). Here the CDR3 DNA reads TGTGCCAGCAGTTTCAGGGGCAGGGGAAACACCATATATTTT. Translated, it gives CASSFRGRGNTIYF.

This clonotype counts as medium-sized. CDR3 DNA: TGCGCCAGCAGCCTTGGGACAGGGACTGGGGCCAACGTCCTGACTTTC. It translates to CASSLGTGTGANVLTF. This chain joins TRBV4-3 and TRBJ2-6; 9 nucleotides match TRBD1. This CDR3 has 16 amino acids. CDR1 is LGHNA, CDR2 YSLEER, per germline. V lost 4 bases to trimming and J lost 2 bases; unmatched junction nucleotides: 3.

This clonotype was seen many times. The CDR3 nucleotides are TGTGCCAGCAGCTGGACAGGGGTTTACGAGCAGTACTTC. Translation gives CASSWTGVYEQYF. The rearrangement uses TRBV5-6 and TRBJ2-7; 9 bases fit TRBD1. The CDR3 extends over 13 amino acids. Trimming cost V 3 bases and J 4 bases; bases outside gene matches: 2. The germline V gene encodes CDR1 SGHDT and CDR2 YYEEEE.

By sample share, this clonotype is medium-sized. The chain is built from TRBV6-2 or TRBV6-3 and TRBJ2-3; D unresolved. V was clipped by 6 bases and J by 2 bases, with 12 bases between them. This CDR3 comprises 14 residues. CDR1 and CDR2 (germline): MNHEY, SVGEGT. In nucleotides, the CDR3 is TGTGCCAGCAGACCTTATACGGACACAGATACGCAGTATTTT. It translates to CASRPYTDTDTQYF.

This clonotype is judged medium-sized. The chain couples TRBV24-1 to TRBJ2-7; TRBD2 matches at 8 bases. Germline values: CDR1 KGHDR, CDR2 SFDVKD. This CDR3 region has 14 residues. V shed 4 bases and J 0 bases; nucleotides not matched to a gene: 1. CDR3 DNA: TGTGCCACCAGTGAAAGCGGGAGCTCCTACGAGCAGTACTTC. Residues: CATSESGSSYEQYF.

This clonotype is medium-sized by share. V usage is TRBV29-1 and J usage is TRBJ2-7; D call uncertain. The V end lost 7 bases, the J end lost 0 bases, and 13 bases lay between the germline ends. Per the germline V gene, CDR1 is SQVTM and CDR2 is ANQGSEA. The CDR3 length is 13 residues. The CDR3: CSGLSANSYEQYF. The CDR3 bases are TGCAGCGGCCTCTCCGCCAACTCCTACGAGCAGTACTTC.

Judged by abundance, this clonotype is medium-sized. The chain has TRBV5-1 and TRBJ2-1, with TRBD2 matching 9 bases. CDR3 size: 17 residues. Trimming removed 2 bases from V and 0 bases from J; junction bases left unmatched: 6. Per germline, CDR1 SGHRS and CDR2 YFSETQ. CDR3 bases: TGCGCCAGCAGCTTTTTGGGTAGCGGGAGCTCCTACAATGAGCAGTTCTTC. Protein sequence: CASSFLGSGSSYNEQFF.

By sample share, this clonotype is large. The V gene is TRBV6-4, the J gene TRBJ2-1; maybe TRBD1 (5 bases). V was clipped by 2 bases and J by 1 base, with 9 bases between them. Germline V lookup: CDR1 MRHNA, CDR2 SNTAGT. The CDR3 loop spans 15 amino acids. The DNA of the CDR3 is TGTGCCAGCAGTGACGGGGCTAAATCCTACAATGAGCAGTTCTTC. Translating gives CASSDGAKSYNEQFF.

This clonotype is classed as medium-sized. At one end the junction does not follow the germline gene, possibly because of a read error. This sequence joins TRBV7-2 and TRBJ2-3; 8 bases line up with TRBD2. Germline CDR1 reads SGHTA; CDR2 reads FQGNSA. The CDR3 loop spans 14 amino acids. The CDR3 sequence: CASSLAGLTDTQYF. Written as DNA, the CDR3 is TGTGCCAGCAGCCTAGCGGGCCTCACAGATACGCAGTATTTT.

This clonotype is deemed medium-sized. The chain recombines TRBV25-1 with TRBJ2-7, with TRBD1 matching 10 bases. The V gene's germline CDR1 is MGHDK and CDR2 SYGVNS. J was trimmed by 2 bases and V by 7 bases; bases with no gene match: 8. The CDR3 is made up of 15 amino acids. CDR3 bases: TGTGCCAGCACCAACCCCGGGACAGGGGCCTACGAGCAGTACTTC. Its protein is CASTNPGTGAYEQYF.

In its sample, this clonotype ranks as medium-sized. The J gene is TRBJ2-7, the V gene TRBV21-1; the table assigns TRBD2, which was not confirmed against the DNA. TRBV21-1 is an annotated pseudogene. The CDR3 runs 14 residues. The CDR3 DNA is TGTGCCAGCCTAGGGCCCGGAAAACCCTACGAGCAGTACTTC. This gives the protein CASLGPGKPYEQYF.

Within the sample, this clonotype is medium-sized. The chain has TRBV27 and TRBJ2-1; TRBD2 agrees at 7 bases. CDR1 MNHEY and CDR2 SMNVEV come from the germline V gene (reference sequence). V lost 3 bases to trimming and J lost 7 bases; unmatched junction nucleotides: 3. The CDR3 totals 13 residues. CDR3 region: CASSFTLANEQFF. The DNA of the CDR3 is TGTGCCAGCAGTTTTACACTAGCGAATGAGCAGTTCTTC.

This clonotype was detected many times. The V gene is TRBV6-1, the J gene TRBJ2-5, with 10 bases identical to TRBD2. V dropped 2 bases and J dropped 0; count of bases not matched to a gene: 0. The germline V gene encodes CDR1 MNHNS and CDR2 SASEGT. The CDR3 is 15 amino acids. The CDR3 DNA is TGTGCCAGCAGTGAACTAGCGGGAGACCAAGAGACCCAGTACTTC. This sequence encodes CASSELAGDQETQYF.

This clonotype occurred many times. This chain's CDR3 is CASSYGSGQGIFGEQYF. In DNA, the CDR3 is TGTGCCAGCAGTTACGGATCGGGACAGGGTATCTTCGGCGAGCAGTACTTC. The chain employs TRBV6-2 or TRBV6-3 and TRBJ2-7, with 9 bases identical to TRBD1. This CDR3 is 17 amino acids long. The germline V gene has CDR1 MNHEY and CDR2 SVGEGT. V lost 2 bases and J lost 6; bases outside the gene matches: 14.

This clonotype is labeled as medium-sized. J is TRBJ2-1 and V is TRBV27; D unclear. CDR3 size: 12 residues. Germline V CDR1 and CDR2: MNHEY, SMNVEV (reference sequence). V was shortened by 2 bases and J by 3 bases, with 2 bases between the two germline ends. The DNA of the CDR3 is TGTGCCAGCAGTTTAGGCTACAATGAGCAGTTCTTC. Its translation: CASSLGYNEQFF.

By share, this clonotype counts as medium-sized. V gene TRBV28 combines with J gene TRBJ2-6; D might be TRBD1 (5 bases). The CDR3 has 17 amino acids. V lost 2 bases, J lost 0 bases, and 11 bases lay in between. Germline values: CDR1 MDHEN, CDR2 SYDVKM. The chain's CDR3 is CASSLEGAGSGANVLTF. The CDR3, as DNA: TGTGCCAGCAGTTTAGAAGGGGCAGGCTCTGGGGCCAACGTCCTGACTTTC.

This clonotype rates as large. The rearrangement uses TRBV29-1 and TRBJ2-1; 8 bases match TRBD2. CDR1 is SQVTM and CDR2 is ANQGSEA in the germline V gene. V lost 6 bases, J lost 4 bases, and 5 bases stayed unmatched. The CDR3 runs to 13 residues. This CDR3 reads CSVERESYNEQFF. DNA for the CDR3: TGCAGCGTCGAGCGGGAGTCTTACAATGAGCAGTTCTTC.

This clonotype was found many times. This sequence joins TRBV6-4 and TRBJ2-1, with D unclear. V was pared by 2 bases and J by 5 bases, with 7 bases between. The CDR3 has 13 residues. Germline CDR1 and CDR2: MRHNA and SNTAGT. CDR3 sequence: CASSDGENNEQFF. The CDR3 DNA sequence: TGTGCCAGCAGTGACGGCGAGAACAATGAGCAGTTCTTC.

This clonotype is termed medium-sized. The CDR3 spells CASRPTGRVETQYF. The CDR3 nucleotides are TGTGCCAGCAGACCCACGGGGAGGGTAGAGACCCAGTACTTC. The chain joins TRBV12-3 or TRBV12-4 to TRBJ2-5, with TRBD2 identical over 7 bases. The length of the CDR3 is 14 residues. Trimming at V came to 6 bases and at J to 4 bases, leaving 8 bases not matched to a gene.

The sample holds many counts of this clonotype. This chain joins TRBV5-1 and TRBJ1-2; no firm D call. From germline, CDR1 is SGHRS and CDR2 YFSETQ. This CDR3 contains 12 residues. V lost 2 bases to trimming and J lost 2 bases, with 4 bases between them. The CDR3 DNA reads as TGCGCCAGCAGCTTCGACAACTATGGCTACACCTTC. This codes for CASSFDNYGYTF.

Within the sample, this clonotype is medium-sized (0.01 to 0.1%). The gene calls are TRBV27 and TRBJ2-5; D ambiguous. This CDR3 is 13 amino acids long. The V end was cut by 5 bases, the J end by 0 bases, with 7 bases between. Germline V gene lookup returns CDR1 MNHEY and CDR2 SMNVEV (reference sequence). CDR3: CASSTWNQETQYF. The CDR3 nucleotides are TGTGCCAGCAGTACCTGGAACCAAGAGACCCAGTACTTC.

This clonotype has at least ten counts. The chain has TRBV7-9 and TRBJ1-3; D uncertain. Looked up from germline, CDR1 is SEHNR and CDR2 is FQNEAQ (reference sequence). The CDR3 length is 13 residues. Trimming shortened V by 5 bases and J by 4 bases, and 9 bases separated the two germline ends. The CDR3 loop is CASSPPLGNTIYF. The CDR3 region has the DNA TGTGCCAGCAGCCCCCCCCTCGGAAACACCATATATTTT.

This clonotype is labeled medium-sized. CDR3 bases: TGTGCCAGCAGCGCCGTCAGGGGGTCCCCCTCCTACGAGCAGTACTTC. Its translation is CASSAVRGSPSYEQYF. The chain joins TRBV2 to TRBJ2-7, with 7 bases aligning to TRBD1. CDR3 size: 16 residues. V dropped 6 bases and J dropped 0; count of bases not matched to a gene: 11. The germline gives CDR1 SNHLY, CDR2 FYNNEI. Filled out from reference TRBV2 and TRBJ2-7, the complete variable domain reads EPEVTQTPSHQVTQMGQEVILRCVPISNHLYFYWYRQILGQKVEFLVSFYNNEISEKSEIFDDQFSVERPDGSNFTLKIRSTKLEDSAMYFCASSAVRGSPSYEQYFGPGTRLTVT.